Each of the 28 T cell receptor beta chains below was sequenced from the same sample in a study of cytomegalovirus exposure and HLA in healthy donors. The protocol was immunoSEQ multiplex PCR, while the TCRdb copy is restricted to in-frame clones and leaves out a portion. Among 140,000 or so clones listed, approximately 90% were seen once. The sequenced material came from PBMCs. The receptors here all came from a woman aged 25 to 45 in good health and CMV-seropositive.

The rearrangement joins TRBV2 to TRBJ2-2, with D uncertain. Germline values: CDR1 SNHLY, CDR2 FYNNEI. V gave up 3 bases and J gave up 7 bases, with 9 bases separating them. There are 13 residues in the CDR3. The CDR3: CASSDSAGGELFF. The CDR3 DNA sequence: TGTGCCAGCAGTGACAGCGCCGGCGGGGAGCTGTTTTTT.

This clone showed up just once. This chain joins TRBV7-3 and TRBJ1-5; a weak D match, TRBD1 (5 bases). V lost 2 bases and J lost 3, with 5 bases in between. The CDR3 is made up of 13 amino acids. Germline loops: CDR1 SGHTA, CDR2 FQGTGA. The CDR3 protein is CASSLGANQPQHF. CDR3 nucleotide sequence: TGTGCCAGCAGCTTAGGGGCCAATCAGCCCCAGCATTTT.

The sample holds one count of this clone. The CDR3 region is CASSSAGEGSYEQYF. The CDR3, as DNA: TGTGCCAGCAGCTCCGCCGGGGAGGGGAGCTACGAGCAGTACTTC. This chain connects TRBV7-9 to TRBJ2-7; TRBD2 agrees at 7 bases. Unmatched junction bases numbered 9, after V lost 4 bases and J lost 3 bases. This CDR3 comprises 15 residues. Germline CDR1 is SEHNR and CDR2 is FQNEAQ (reference sequence). The full variable domain, completed using reference TRBV7-9 and TRBJ2-7, is DTGVSQNPRHKITKRGQNVTFRCDPISEHNRLYWYRQTLGQGPEFLTYFQNEAQLEKSRLLSDRFSAERPKGSFSTLEIQRTEQGDSAMYLCASSSAGEGSYEQYFGPGTRLTVT.

CDR3 DNA: TGCGCCAGCAGCCAAGAGTGGGAGGGCGAGACCCAGTACTTC. Translated, it gives CASSQEWEGETQYF. V usage is TRBV4-1 and J usage is TRBJ2-5; 7 nucleotides agree with TRBD2. Germline loops: CDR1 MGHRA, CDR2 YSYEKL. The V gene end was trimmed by 0 bases and the J gene end by 5 bases; junction bases not matched to a gene: 3. The CDR3 runs 14 residues.

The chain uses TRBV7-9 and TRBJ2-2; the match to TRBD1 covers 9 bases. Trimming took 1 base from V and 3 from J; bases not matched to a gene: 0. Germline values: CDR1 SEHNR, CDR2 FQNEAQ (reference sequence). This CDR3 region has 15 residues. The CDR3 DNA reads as TGTGCCAGCAGCTTAGGACAGGGGGACACCGGGGAGCTGTTTTTT. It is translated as CASSLGQGDTGELFF.

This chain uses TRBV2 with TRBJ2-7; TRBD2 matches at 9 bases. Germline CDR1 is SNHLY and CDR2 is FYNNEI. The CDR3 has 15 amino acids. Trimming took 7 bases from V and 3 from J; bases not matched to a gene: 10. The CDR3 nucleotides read TGTGCCAGCACTTTGAGGGGTAGCGGGGGCTACGAGCAGTACTTC. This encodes CASTLRGSGGYEQYF.

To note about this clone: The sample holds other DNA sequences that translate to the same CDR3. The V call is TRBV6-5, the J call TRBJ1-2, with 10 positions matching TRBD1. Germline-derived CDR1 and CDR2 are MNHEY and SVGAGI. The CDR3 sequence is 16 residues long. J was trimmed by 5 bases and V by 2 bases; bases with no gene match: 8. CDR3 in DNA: TGTGCCAGCAGTTACCTACGGACAGGGGGGGGTTATGGCTACACCTTC. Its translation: CASSYLRTGGGYGYTF.

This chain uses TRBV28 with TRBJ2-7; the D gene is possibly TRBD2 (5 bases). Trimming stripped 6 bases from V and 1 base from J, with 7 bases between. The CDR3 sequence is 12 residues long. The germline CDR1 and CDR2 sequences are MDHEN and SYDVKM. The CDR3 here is CASRGGSYEQYF. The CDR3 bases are TGTGCCAGCAGGGGCGGGTCCTACGAGCAGTACTTC.

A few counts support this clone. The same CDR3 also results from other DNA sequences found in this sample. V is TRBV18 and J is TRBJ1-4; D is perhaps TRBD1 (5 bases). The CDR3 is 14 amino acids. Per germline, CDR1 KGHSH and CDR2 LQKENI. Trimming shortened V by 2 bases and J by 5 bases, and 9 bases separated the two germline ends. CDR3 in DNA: TGTGCCAGCTCACCAGGGCAGGGCAATGAAAAACTGTTTTTT. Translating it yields CASSPGQGNEKLFF.

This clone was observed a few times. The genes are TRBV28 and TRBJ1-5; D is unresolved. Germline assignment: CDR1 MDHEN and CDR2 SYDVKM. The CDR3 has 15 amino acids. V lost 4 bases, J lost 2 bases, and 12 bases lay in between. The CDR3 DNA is TGTGCCAGCAGTTCAGGCTTTAAGGGCAATCAGCCCCAGCATTTT. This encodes CASSSGFKGNQPQHF.

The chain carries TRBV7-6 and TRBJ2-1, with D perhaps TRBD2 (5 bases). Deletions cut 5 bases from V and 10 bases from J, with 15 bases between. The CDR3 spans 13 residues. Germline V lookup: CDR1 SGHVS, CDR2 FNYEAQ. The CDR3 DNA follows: TGTGCCAGCAGCCCCAAACTAGAAAAAGAGCAGTTCTTC. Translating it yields CASSPKLEKEQFF.

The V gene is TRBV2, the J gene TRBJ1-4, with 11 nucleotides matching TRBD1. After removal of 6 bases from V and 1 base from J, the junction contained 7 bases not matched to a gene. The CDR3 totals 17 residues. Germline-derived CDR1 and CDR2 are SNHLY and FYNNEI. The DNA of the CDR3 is TGTGCCAGCAGGGACGGACAGGGGGCCCTAACTAATGAAAAACTGTTTTTT. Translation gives CASRDGQGALTNEKLFF.

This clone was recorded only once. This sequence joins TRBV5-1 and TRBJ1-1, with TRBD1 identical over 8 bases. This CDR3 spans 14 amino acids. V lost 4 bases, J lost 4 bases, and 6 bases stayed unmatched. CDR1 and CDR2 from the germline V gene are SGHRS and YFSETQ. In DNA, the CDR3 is TGCGCCAGCAGCCCTCCACAGGGGGGCACTGAAGCTTTCTTT. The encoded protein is CASSPPQGGTEAFF.

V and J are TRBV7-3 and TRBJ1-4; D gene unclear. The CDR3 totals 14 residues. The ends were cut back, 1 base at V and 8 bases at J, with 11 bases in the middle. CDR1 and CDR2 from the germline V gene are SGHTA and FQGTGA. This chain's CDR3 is CASSLIQSVEKLFF. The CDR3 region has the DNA TGTGCCAGCAGCTTAATACAGTCCGTCGAAAAACTGTTTTTT.

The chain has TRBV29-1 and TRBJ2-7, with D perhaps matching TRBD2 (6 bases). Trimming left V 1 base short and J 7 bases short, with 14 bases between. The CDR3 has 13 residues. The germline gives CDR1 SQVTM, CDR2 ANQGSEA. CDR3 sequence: CSVEARAGREQYF. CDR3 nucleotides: TGCAGCGTTGAAGCCCGGGCGGGGCGGGAGCAGTACTTC.

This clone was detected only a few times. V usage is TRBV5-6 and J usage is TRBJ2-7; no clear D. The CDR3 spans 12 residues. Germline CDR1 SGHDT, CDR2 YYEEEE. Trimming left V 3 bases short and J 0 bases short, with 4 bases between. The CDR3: CASSSNSYEQYF. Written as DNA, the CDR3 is TGTGCCAGCAGCTCTAACTCCTACGAGCAGTACTTC.

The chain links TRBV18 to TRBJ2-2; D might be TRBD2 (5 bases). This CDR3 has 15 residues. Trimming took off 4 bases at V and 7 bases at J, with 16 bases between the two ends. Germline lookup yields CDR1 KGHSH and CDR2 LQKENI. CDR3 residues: CASSRDSAHDGELFF. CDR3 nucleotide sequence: TGTGCCAGCTCACGGGATAGCGCCCATGACGGGGAGCTGTTTTTT.

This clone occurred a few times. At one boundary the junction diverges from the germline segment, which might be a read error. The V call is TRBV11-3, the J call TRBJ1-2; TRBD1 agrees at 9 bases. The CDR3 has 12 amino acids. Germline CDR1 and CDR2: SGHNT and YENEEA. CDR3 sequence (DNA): TGTGCCAGCAGCTTAGGGGACAGGGAGAAAGCCTTC. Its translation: CASSLGDREKAF.

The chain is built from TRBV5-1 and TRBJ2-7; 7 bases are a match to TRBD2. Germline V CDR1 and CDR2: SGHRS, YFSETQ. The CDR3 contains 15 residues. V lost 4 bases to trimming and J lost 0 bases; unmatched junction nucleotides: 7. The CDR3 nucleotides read TGCGCCAGCAGCGCCGTAGCGGGTCTCTCCTACGAGCAGTACTTC. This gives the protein CASSAVAGLSYEQYF.

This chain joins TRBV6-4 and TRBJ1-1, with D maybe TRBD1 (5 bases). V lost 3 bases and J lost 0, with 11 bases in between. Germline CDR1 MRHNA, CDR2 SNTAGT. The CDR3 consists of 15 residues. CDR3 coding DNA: TGTGCCAGCAGTGAAGGCCCAGGGCTGAACACTGAAGCTTTCTTT. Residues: CASSEGPGLNTEAFF.

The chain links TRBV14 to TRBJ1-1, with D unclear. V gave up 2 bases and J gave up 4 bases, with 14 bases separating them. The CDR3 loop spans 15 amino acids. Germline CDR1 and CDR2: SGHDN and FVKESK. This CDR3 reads CASSQPGNGITEAFF. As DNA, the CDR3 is TGTGCCAGCAGCCAACCGGGGAACGGAATCACTGAAGCTTTCTTT.

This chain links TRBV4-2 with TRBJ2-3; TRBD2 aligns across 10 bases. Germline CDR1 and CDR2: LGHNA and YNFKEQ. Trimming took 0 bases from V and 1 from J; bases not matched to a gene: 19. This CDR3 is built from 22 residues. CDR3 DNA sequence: TGTGCCAGCAGCCAAGAGAGCAGTCACTTAGCGGGGGGCAACCTTGGCACAGATACGCAGTATTTT. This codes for CASSQESSHLAGGNLGTDTQYF.

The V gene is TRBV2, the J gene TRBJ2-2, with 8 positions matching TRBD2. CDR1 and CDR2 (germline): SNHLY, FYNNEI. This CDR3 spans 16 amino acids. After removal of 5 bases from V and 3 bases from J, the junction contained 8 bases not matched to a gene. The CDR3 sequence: CASSTREGADTGELFF. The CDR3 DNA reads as TGTGCCAGCAGTACCCGGGAGGGAGCGGACACCGGGGAGCTGTTTTTT.

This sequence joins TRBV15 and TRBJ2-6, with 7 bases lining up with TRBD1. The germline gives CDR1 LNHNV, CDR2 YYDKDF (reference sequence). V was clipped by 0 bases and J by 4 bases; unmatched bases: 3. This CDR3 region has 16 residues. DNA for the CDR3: TGTGCCACCAGCAGAGATGGACAGGCCGGGGCCAACGTCCTGACTTTC. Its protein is CATSRDGQAGANVLTF.

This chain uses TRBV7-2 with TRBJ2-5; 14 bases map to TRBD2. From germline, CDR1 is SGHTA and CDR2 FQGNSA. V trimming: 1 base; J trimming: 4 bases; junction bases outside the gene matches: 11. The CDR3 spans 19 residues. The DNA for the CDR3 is TGTGCCAGCAGCTTAGATTTTCTGGGGACTAGCGGGAGCGGAGAGACCCAGTACTTC. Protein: CASSLDFLGTSGSGETQYF.

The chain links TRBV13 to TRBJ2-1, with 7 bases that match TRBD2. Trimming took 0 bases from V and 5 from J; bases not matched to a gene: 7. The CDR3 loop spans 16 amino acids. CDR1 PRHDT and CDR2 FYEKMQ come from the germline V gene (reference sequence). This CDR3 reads CASSLGRGRAHNEQFF. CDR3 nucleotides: TGTGCCAGCAGCTTAGGCCGTGGGAGGGCCCACAATGAGCAGTTCTTC.

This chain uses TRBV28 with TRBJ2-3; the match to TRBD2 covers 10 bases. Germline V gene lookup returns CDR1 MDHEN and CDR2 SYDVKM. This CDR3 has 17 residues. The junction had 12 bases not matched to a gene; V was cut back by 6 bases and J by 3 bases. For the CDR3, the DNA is TGTGCCAGCAGCATACATCAAAGCGGGGGGGCGACAGATACGCAGTATTTT. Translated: CASSIHQSGGATDTQYF.

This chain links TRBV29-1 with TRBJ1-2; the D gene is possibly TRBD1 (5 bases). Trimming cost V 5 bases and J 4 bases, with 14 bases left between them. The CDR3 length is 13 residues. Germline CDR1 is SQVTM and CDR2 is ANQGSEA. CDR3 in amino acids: CSVLKPGGYGYTF. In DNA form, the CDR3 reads TGCAGCGTTCTCAAACCGGGGGGCTATGGCTACACCTTC.